Listed below are T cell receptor beta chains from one sample, sequenced in a study of T cell responses to AZD1222 COVID-19 vaccine. Assay: immunoSEQ multiplex PCR; the TCRdb copy retains only in-frame clones and omits some. Of over 120,000 clones in the sample, approximately 90% were seen once. Sequencing used peripheral blood, obtained on day 0 of AZD1222 vaccination. The source of these receptors is an adult in good health. Both conserved end residues are part of each CDR3. Each record gives: J gene, V gene, D gene, clone size, CDR3 DNA, CDR3 protein. The D gene is left open where the match is weak. Size is omitted from some rows. Given values are once, few, many or a class for expanded clones.

>TRBJ1-1|TRBV7-8|TRBD1|.
TGTGCCAGCAGTCGGGGACAGTTGAACACTGAAGCTTTCTTT
CASSRGQLNTEAFF
>TRBJ2-2|TRBV6-4|TRBD1|.
TGTGCCAGCATTACGGGACAGCCTCCTCCTCCTCATCTTACCGGGGAGCTGTTTTTT
CASITGQPPPPHLTGELFF
>TRBJ2-7|TRBV6-5|.|.
TGTGCCAGCAGCAGACCCGGACGGAATCCCTACGAGCAGTACTTC
CASSRPGRNPYEQYF
>TRBJ2-7|TRBV19|TRBD2|.
TGTGCCAGTAGTATCCGGGGGAGGGACGAGCAGTACTTC
CASSIRGRDEQYF
>TRBJ1-1|TRBV10-1|.|.
TGCGCCAGCAGTCGGGGCACTGAAGCTTTCTTT
CASSRGTEAFF
>TRBJ1-2|TRBV5-6|TRBD1|.
TGTGCCAGCAGCCATTCTGGGACAGGGGGCAACTATGGCTACACCTTC
CASSHSGTGGNYGYTF
>TRBJ2-7|TRBV11-2|TRBD1|.
TGTGCCAGCAGCTTAAGGGACAGGTCATCCTACGAGCAGTACTTC
CASSLRDRSSYEQYF
>TRBJ1-5|TRBV19|.|.
TGTGCCAGTAGTCCGGGACCTAATACCCCCGTTACGATTTACAATCAGCCCCAGCATTTT
CASSPGPNTPVTIYNQPQHF
>TRBJ2-2|TRBV6-2/TRBV6-3|TRBD2|once
TGTGCCAGCAGTAGACGGGGAGGGGACACCGGGGAGCTGTTTTTT
CASSRRGGDTGELFF
>TRBJ2-7|TRBV5-6|.|.
TGTGCCAGCAGCTTGGGGGGGCGCGAGCAGTACTTC
CASSLGGREQYF
>TRBJ2-7|TRBV27|.|.
TGTGCCAGCAGTTTAGGGGGCCCCTACGAGCAGTACTTC
CASSLGGPYEQYF
>TRBJ1-5|TRBV6-6|.|.
TGTGCCAGCAAGGAGGGGGGGGCGAGCAATCAGCCCCAGCATTTT
CASKEGGASNQPQHF
>TRBJ1-6|TRBV28|.|.
TGTGCCAGCAGCCACCTGAGCTCCTATAATTCACCCCTCCACTTT
CASSHLSSYNSPLHF
>TRBJ1-1|TRBV7-9|.|.
TGTGCCAGCAGCATAGAAAGGGCGAACACTGAAGCTTTCTTT
CASSIERANTEAFF
>TRBJ2-2|TRBV7-2|TRBD2|.
TGTGCCAGCAGCCCAAAGGCGGGGGAAACCGGGGAGCTGTTTTTT
CASSPKAGETGELFF
>TRBJ1-1|TRBV3-1/TRBV3-2|.|.
TGTGCCAGCAGCCAAGAGGAGGGGTGGGACACTGAAGCTTTCTTT
CASSQEEGWDTEAFF
>TRBJ1-5|TRBV3-1/TRBV3-2|.|.
TGTGCCAGCAGCCCTAAGGACGGTCAAAATCAGCCCCAGCATTTT
CASSPKDGQNQPQHF
>TRBJ1-2|TRBV19|TRBD1|.
TGTGCCAGTAGTATAGCCGGACAGGGTGATCGTGGCTACACCTTC
CASSIAGQGDRGYTF
>TRBJ1-4|TRBV11-2|TRBD1|.
TGTGCCAGCAGCTTAGGAATAGGAGACAGGGGAGGAGAAAAACTGTTTTTT
CASSLGIGDRGGEKLFF
>TRBJ1-3|TRBV6-5|.|.
TGTGCCAGCATACTTACCGGGACGACCATATATTTT
CASILTGTTIYF
>TRBJ1-3|TRBV3-1/TRBV3-2|.|.
TGTGCCAGCAGCCGCCGGCTAGGAGCCTCTGGAAACACCATATATTTT
CASSRRLGASGNTIYF
>TRBJ2-4|TRBV15|.|.
TGTGCCACCAGCAGAGAAGGGGGTGGGGTCGGCGCCAAAAACATTCAGTACTTC
CATSREGGGVGAKNIQYF
>TRBJ2-7|TRBV3-1/TRBV3-2|TRBD1|.
TGTGCCAGCAGCCAAGCGGGACAGGGAACGTACGAGCAGTACTTC
CASSQAGQGTYEQYF
>TRBJ2-1|TRBV3-1/TRBV3-2|.|.
TGTGCCAGCAGCCAAGTCCTTAATGAGCAGTTCTTC
CASSQVLNEQFF
>TRBJ1-6|TRBV21-1|.|once
TGTGCCAGCAGCAAGGTGGTAGACTCCTATAATTCACCCCTCCACTTT
CASSKVVDSYNSPLHF
>TRBJ2-3|TRBV5-4|.|.
TGTGCCAGCAGCTTGTCCGGGAGTCGACGCACAGATACGCAGTATTTT
CASSLSGSRRTDTQYF
>TRBJ2-2|TRBV19|.|.
TGTGCCAGTAGTATTGTTTTTGGGGCCGGGGACACCGGGGAGCTGTTTTTT
CASSIVFGAGDTGELFF
>TRBJ1-1|TRBV5-1|.|.
TGCGCCAGCAGCTTGGAGCTGCGGAACACTGAAGCTTTCTTT
CASSLELRNTEAFF
>TRBJ2-1|TRBV7-9|TRBD2|.
TGTGCCAGCAGCTTAGTTGTGGCTAGCGGGTCCTCCTACAATGAGCAGTTCTTC
CASSLVVASGSSYNEQFF
>TRBJ1-5|TRBV6-4|.|.
TGTGCCAGCAGTGACCAAGGGGGTCAACAGCCCCAGCATTTT
CASSDQGGQQPQHF
>TRBJ1-1|TRBV2|.|once
TGTGCCAGCAGGCGGGAGGTAAACACTGAAGCTTTCTTT
CASRREVNTEAFF
>TRBJ2-7|TRBV19|TRBD2|few
TGTGCCAGTCAGTGGAGTTCTAGCGGGAGCTACGAGCAGTACTTC
CASQWSSSGSYEQYF
>TRBJ1-5|TRBV7-9|.|.
TGTGCCAGCAGCTGGGCAGGGACCAATCAGCCCCAGCATTTT
CASSWAGTNQPQHF
>TRBJ2-7|TRBV7-2|.|.
TGTGCCAGCGGCAGGGGGGCCTACGAGCAGTACTTC
CASGRGAYEQYF
>TRBJ1-6|TRBV6-5|.|.
TGTGCCAGCACCCAAGGCCCGGACCGCCTCACCCTCCACTTT
CASTQGPDRLTLHF
>TRBJ2-1|TRBV11-3|TRBD1|.
TGTGCCAGCAGCTTGGGGGACAGGGGGTACGGTGAGCAGTTCTTC
CASSLGDRGYGEQFF
>TRBJ1-1|TRBV7-9|.|.
TGTGCCAGCAGCTTAGAGACGTCAGCTGAAGCTTTCTTT
CASSLETSAEAFF
>TRBJ2-3|TRBV10-3|.|.
TGTGCCATCCTGGGGAGGGATACGCAGTATTTT
CAILGRDTQYF
>TRBJ1-1|TRBV5-1|.|.
TGCGCCAGCAGCTTATGGATCCCGAACGGAGGTGAAGCTTTCTTT
CASSLWIPNGGEAFF
>TRBJ2-1|TRBV30|TRBD2|.
TGTGCCTGGAGGCGATTGAGCGGGGGGGCACGGTTCTTC
CAWRRLSGGARFF
>TRBJ1-5|TRBV5-5|.|once
TGTGCCAGCAGCTTGTCGGGGAATAGCAATCAGCCCCAGCATTTT
CASSLSGNSNQPQHF